These T cell receptor beta chains were read from a single sample in a study of T cells in Graves' hyperthyroidism and ophthalmopathy. TCRdb recomputed calls from the multiplex PCR reads with MiXCR, one row per CDR3 protein. The sample has roughly 300,000 distinct CDR3 sequences, 21% seen once. The sample comprised blood. Receptors originate from a woman in her forties or fifties with Graves' hyperthyroidism. CDR3s include the opening cysteine and the closing phenylalanine or tryptophan. The D gene is left open where the match is weak. The listing skips clone size in some rows; elsewhere it reads once, few, many or a size class.

j_gene | d_gene | abundance | v_gene | CDR3nt | CDR3aa
TRBJ1-2 | TRBD1 | NA | TRBV29-1 | TGCAGCGTCCGGTGGGGACAGGGGGGCTATGGCTACACCTTC | CSVRWGQGGYGYTF
TRBJ2-1 | TRBD2 | NA | TRBV29-1 | TGCAGCGTAGAGGCTAGCGGGAGGGCCCTGAACAATGAGCAGTTCTTC | CSVEASGRALNNEQFF
TRBJ1-5 | NA | few | TRBV10-3 | TGTGCCATCAGTGAGCCCAGTCAGCCCCAGCATTTT | CAISEPSQPQHF
TRBJ1-5 | NA | many | TRBV3-1 | TGTGCCAGCAGCCAAGATTATGGAGGTCAGCCCCAGCATTTT | CASSQDYGGQPQHF
TRBJ2-1 | TRBD2 | many | TRBV27 | TGTGCCAGCACTCCCGTCGGGGGGGTGGCGGGGGGGCTGGATGAGCAGTTCTTC | CASTPVGGVAGGLDEQFF
TRBJ1-2 | NA | many | TRBV6-5 | TGTGCCAGCAGTTACGGGGGGGGCTCCTTTGGCTACACCTTC | CASSYGGGSFGYTF
TRBJ2-5 | NA | few | TRBV20-1 | TGCAGTGCCACTGGGGGGCGAGAAGAGACCCAGTACTTC | CSATGGREETQYF
TRBJ2-2 | TRBD2 | many | TRBV10-2 | TGCGCCAGCAGTGTTAGCGGGGGGGCCAACACCGGGGAGCTGTTTTTT | CASSVSGGANTGELFF
TRBJ2-5 | NA | many | TRBV3-1 | TGTGCCAGCAGCCAAGATCCCCGGGGGCAAGAGACCCAGTACTTC | CASSQDPRGQETQYF
TRBJ1-1 | TRBD1 | many | TRBV2 | TGTGCCAGCAGTGACCAGGGGGCCACTGAAGCTTTCTTT | CASSDQGATEAFF
TRBJ1-2 | TRBD1 | many | TRBV6-5 | TGTGCCAGCAGTTACCTCAAAGGACAGGGTAGGAGCTACACCTTC | CASSYLKGQGRSYTF
TRBJ2-3 | NA | many | TRBV2 | TGTGCCAGCAGTACCAGACGGACAGATACGCAGTATTTT | CASSTRRTDTQYF
TRBJ2-1 | NA | many | TRBV20-1 | TGCAGTGCAAGCCTGGGGGAGCTGGGGAATGAGCAGTTCTTC | CSASLGELGNEQFF
TRBJ1-4 | TRBD1 | many | TRBV20-1 | TGCAGTGCTAGAGGGGCGGGACAGGGGAGTAGTGAAAAACTGTTTTTT | CSARGAGQGSSEKLFF
TRBJ1-3 | NA | many | TRBV18 | TGTGCCAGCTCAGCCGGGACCGCAAACACCATATATTTT | CASSAGTANTIYF
TRBJ2-7 | NA | NA | TRBV12-3/TRBV12-4 | TGTGCCAGCAGTTTAACCTGGGCGGGACGGTCCTACGAGCAGTACTTC | CASSLTWAGRSYEQYF
TRBJ1-3 | NA | NA | TRBV12-3/TRBV12-4 | TGTGCCAGCGGGAGGTCTGGAAACACCATATATTTT | CASGRSGNTIYF
TRBJ2-1 | NA | many | TRBV7-3 | TGTGCCAGCAGCTTAAACCAGGTTACGGGCAATGAGCAGTTCTTC | CASSLNQVTGNEQFF
TRBJ2-7 | TRBD1 | few | TRBV29-1 | TGCAGCGTAGGGACAGGGGGCTACGAGCAGTACTTC | CSVGTGGYEQYF
TRBJ2-3 | TRBD1 | NA | TRBV19 | TGTGCCAGTAGTGGGACAGGGGGAAGAGATACGCAGTATTTT | CASSGTGGRDTQYF
TRBJ2-7 | TRBD2 | many | TRBV20-1 | TGCAGTGCTAGAGGCGACAGGGGTCTAGCGGGAGGAGAGCAGTACTTC | CSARGDRGLAGGEQYF
TRBJ2-1 | TRBD2 | many | TRBV2 | TGTGCCAGCAGTTTTAGCGGGAGGGCCGACAATGAGCAGTTCTTC | CASSFSGRADNEQFF
TRBJ2-1 | TRBD2 | many | TRBV2 | TGTGCCAGCAGTGAAGCTTTGGCTAGCGGGAACAATGAGCAGTTCTTC | CASSEALASGNNEQFF
TRBJ1-2 | NA | few | TRBV13 | TGTGCCAGCAGCTTCTCATTTAGGGACAAGAACTATGGCTACACCTTC | CASSFSFRDKNYGYTF
TRBJ2-2 | TRBD1 | many | TRBV29-1 | TGCAGCGTCGCCGGGACAGGGGGCGGGAACACCGGGGAGCTGTTTTTT | CSVAGTGGGNTGELFF
TRBJ2-4 | NA | few | TRBV7-9 | TGTGCCAGCAGCCCCTGGGCCTTTGGCAAAAACATTCAGTACTTC | CASSPWAFGKNIQYF
TRBJ2-7 | TRBD2 | few | TRBV7-9 | TGTGCCAGCAGCATCGGACTAGTGGGTGGGTACGAGCAGTACTTC | CASSIGLVGGYEQYF
TRBJ1-5 | NA | many | TRBV30 | TGTGCCTGGAGTGTACAGGACAGCTCAAACAAGGCCCAGCATTTT | CAWSVQDSSNKAQHF
TRBJ2-7 | NA | NA | TRBV2 | TGTGCCAGCGATAAAGCGTCGTCCTCGCACCCTACGAAGCAGTACTTC | CASDKASSSHPTKQYF
TRBJ2-1 | TRBD2 | few | TRBV20-1 | TGCAGTGCTAGCCCAAATAGCGGGAACGAATACAATGAGCAGTTCTTC | CSASPNSGNEYNEQFF
TRBJ2-1 | NA | many | TRBV2 | TGTGCCAGCAAGGGCAGCCCAACTTACAATGAGCAGTTCTTC | CASKGSPTYNEQFF